Listed below are T cell receptor beta chains from one sample, sequenced in a study of T cell responses to AZD1222 COVID-19 vaccine. Assay: immunoSEQ multiplex PCR; the TCRdb copy retains only in-frame clones and omits some. The sample holds about 120,000 clones; approximately 85% are singletons and the top ten take more than 7.5%. The sample here was peripheral blood, taken on day 0 of AZD1222 vaccination. Source of these receptors: an adult in good health. The CDR3 runs from the conserved cysteine through the conserved F or W. The order of the fields is clone size, D gene, J gene, V gene, CDR3 protein, CDR3 DNA. The D gene is left open where the match is weak. For some rows the clone size is stated as once, few or many, or as a class when expanded; others skip it.

once - TRBJ1-2 TRBV7-8 CASSLAPALGGYGYTF TGTGCCAGCAGCTTAGCCCCCGCATTGGGGGGTTATGGCTACACCTTC
once - TRBJ2-3 TRBV11-2 CASTLSGHTDTQYF TGTGCCAGCACCCTTTCCGGGCACACAGATACGCAGTATTTT
- - TRBJ2-5 TRBV12-3/TRBV12-4 CASSFVLKETQYF TGTGCCAGCAGTTTTGTCCTAAAAGAGACCCAGTACTTC
once - TRBJ1-5 TRBV7-2 CASSLGGPHNQPQHF TGTGCCAGCAGCTTAGGAGGACCGCACAATCAGCCCCAGCATTTT
once TRBD1 TRBJ1-2 TRBV7-9 CASSLGQGPYGYTF TGTGCCAGCAGCTTAGGACAGGGACCCTATGGCTACACCTTC
few TRBD1 TRBJ1-6 TRBV6-5 CASSLGQDNSPLHF TGTGCCAGCAGTCTGGGACAGGATAATTCACCCCTCCACTTT
- - TRBJ1-5 TRBV19 CASSDSFSNQPQHF TGTGCCAGTAGCGACTCGTTTAGCAATCAGCCCCAGCATTTT
few TRBD1 TRBJ1-2 TRBV2 CASSEAPDRVGGYTF TGTGCCAGCAGTGAAGCCCCGGACAGGGTAGGTGGCTACACCTTC
- - TRBJ2-2 TRBV7-2 CASSLVPSTGELFF TGTGCCAGCAGCTTAGTACCGTCCACCGGGGAGCTGTTTTTT
- - TRBJ2-3 TRBV7-2 CASSLAASGLGGGTQYF TGTGCCAGCAGCTTAGCGGCGAGCGGACTAGGAGGGGGTACGCAGTATTTT
- - TRBJ1-6 TRBV7-6 CASSLETAANNSPLHF TGTGCCAGCAGCTTAGAGACGGCTGCGAATAATTCACCCCTCCACTTT
once TRBD1 TRBJ1-4 TRBV6-5 CASSYGDRGREKLFF TGTGCCAGCAGTTACGGGGACAGGGGAAGGGAAAAACTGTTTTTT
- - TRBJ2-3 TRBV7-8 CASSLGGRDTQYF TGTGCCAGCAGCTTAGGGGGACGGGATACGCAGTATTTT
- - TRBJ2-2 TRBV7-2 CASSLERVGGELFF TGTGCCAGCAGCTTAGAAAGGGTTGGCGGGGAGCTGTTTTTT
many - TRBJ1-3 TRBV28 CASSFRGRGGTGNTIYF TGTGCCAGCAGTTTTAGGGGTAGGGGAGGGACTGGAAACACCATATATTTT
- TRBD2 TRBJ2-2 TRBV3-1/TRBV3-2 CASSQQRGRGTGELFF TGTGCCAGCAGCCAACAGCGGGGGCGCGGCACCGGGGAGCTGTTTTTT
- - TRBJ2-7 TRBV19 CASKSGPSYEQYF TGTGCCAGTAAGAGCGGACCCTCCTACGAGCAGTACTTC
few - TRBJ2-5 TRBV4-2 CASSRGQETQYF TGTGCCAGCAGCCGGGGCCAAGAGACCCAGTACTTC
- - TRBJ1-6 TRBV7-9 CASSRLGSSYNSPLHF TGTGCCAGCAGCCGGCTGGGGAGCTCCTATAATTCACCCCTCCACTTT
- TRBD1 TRBJ2-7 TRBV10-2 CASSGGQAYEQYF TGCGCCAGCAGTGGGGGACAGGCCTACGAGCAGTACTTC
- - TRBJ1-1 TRBV30 CAWSVAVNTEAFF TGTGCCTGGAGTGTTGCGGTGAACACTGAAGCTTTCTTT
- - TRBJ2-5 TRBV24-1 CATSGRGLLQETQYF TGTGCCACCAGTGGTCGGGGACTGCTCCAAGAGACCCAGTACTTC
- - TRBJ1-2 TRBV3-1/TRBV3-2 CASRPGPLEGYTF TGTGCCAGCAGACCGGGACCTCTGGAGGGCTACACCTTC